This T cell receptor beta chain is drawn from a study of shared clonotypes between healthy human individuals. TCRdb keeps only in-frame clones here, not all; method: immunoSEQ multiplex PCR. In the table there are approximately 710,000 clones, about 90% of which are singletons. V was pared by 0 bases and J by 5 bases, with 4 bases between. This CDR3 contains 12 residues. Germline V CDR1 and CDR2: SGHNT, YENEEA. The sequenced material came from memory CD8+ T cells from PBMCs. The sample's subset: CD45RO+ cells pooled with CCR7-negative TemRA cells. The receptor was derived from a man aged 18 to 35 in good health. Some clones in this sample may be carry-over from other donors' samples. This sequence joins TRBV11-3 and TRBJ1-2; D unclear. DNA of the CDR3: TGTGCCAGCAGCTTAGATGGTTATGGCTACACCTTC. It translates to CASSLDGYGYTF.